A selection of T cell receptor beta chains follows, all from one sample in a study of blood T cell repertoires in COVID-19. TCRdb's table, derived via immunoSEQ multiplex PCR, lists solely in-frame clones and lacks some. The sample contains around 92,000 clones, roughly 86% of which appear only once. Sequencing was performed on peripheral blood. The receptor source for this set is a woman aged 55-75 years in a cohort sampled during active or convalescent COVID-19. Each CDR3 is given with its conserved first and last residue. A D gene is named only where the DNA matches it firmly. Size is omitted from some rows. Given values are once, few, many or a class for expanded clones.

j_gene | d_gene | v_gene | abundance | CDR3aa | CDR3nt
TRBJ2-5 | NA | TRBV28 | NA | CASSLRQGETQYF | TGTGCCAGCAGTTTGCGGCAGGGCGAGACCCAGTACTTC
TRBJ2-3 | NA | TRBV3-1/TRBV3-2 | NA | CASSPQGTVQTDTQYF | TGTGCCAGCAGCCCCCAAGGCACAGTGCAGACAGATACGCAGTATTTT
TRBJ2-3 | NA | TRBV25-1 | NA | CASIGSISDTQYF | TGTGCCAGCATCGGGTCTATATCAGATACGCAGTATTTT
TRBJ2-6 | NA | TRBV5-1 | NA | CASSDSDSPGANVLTF | TGCGCCAGCTCCGATTCGGACTCCCCCGGGGCCAACGTCCTGACTTTC
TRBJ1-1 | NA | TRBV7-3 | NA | CASSSQGNTEAFF | TGTGCCAGCAGCTCCCAGGGGAACACTGAAGCTTTCTTT
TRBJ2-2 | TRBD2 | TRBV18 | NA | CASSPRRLAGDTGELFF | TGTGCCAGCTCACCACGGCGATTAGCGGGAGACACCGGGGAGCTGTTTTTT
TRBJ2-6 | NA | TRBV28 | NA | CASRGDKISGANVLTF | TGTGCCAGCAGGGGGGACAAGATCTCTGGGGCCAACGTCCTGACTTTC
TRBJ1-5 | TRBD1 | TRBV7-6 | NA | CASSRDRGINQPQHF | TGTGCCAGCAGTCGAGACAGGGGCATCAATCAGCCCCAGCATTTT
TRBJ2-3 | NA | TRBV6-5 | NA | CASRRVAPTDTQYF | TGTGCCAGCAGGCGGGTGGCCCCAACGGATACGCAGTATTTT
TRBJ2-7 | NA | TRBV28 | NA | CASSPRYEQYF | TGTGCCAGCAGTCCCCGCTACGAGCAGTACTTC
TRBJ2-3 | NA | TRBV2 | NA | CASSYTDTQYF | TGTGCCAGCAGTTACACAGATACGCAGTATTTT
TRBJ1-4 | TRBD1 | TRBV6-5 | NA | CASSYSTGQGNEKLFF | TGTGCCAGCAGTTACTCGACAGGACAGGGGAATGAAAAACTGTTTTTT
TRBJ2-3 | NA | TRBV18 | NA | CASQRMVGTDTQYF | TGTGCCAGCCAGCGAATGGTGGGCACAGATACGCAGTATTTT
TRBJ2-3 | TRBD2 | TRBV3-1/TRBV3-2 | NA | CASSVTSGDTDTQYF | TGTGCCAGCAGCGTGACTAGCGGAGACACAGATACGCAGTATTTT
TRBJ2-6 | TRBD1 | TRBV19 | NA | CASSIDLRGQGASGANVLTF | TGTGCCAGTAGTATAGATTTGCGGGGACAGGGGGCGAGTGGGGCCAACGTCCTGACTTTC
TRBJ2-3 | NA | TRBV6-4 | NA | CASGAGHTDTQYF | TGTGCCAGCGGCGCCGGACACACAGATACGCAGTATTTT
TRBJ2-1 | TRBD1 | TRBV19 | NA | CASSPARGQGDEQFF | TGTGCCAGTAGTCCGGCTAGGGGGCAAGGAGATGAGCAGTTCTTC
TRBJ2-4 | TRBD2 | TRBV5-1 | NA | CASSLGLAGGFGRNIQYF | TGCGCCAGCAGCCTAGGACTAGCGGGTGGCTTTGGGAGAAACATTCAGTACTTC
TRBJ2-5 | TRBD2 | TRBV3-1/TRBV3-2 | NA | CASSRSGLAGVGETQYF | TGTGCCAGCAGCCGATCCGGACTAGCGGGAGTCGGCGAGACCCAGTACTTC
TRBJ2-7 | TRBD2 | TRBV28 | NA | CASSPSGIGSYEQYF | TGTGCCAGCAGCCCGAGCGGGATAGGCTCCTACGAGCAGTACTTC
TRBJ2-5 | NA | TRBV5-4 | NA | CASSSGGGGETQYF | TGTGCCAGCAGCTCCGGCGGGGGCGGGGAGACCCAGTACTTC
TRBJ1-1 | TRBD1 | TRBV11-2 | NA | CASSYNRGTEAFF | TGTGCCAGCAGTTATAACAGGGGCACTGAAGCTTTCTTT
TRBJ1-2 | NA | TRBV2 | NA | CASSELGGPYGYTF | TGTGCCAGCAGTGAACTGGGGGGGCCCTATGGCTACACCTTC
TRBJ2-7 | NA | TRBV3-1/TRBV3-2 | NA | CASSQVTREQYF | TGTGCCAGCAGCCAAGTGACTCGCGAGCAGTACTTC
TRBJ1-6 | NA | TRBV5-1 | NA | CASSLEEGSYNSPLHF | TGCGCCAGCAGCTTGGAGGAGGGGTCCTATAATTCACCCCTCCACTTT
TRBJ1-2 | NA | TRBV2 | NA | CASSDPGGSTIGYTF | TGTGCCAGCAGTGATCCCGGGGGGTCAACTATAGGCTACACCTTC
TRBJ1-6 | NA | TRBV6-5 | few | CASSSWEEGNSPLHF | TGTGCCAGCAGCTCCTGGGAGGAGGGGAATTCACCCCTCCACTTT
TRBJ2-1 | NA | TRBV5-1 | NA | CASSLAGLALNNEQFF | TGCGCCAGCAGCTTGGCCGGTCTAGCGTTAAACAATGAGCAGTTCTTC